The 28 T cell receptor beta chains listed next were all sequenced from one sample in a study of cytomegalovirus exposure and HLA in healthy donors listed by TCRdb under 2017. The library was obtained by the immunoSEQ multiplex PCR assay. In TCRdb, the immuneACCESS table is reduced to in-frame sequences with V and J assigned. These tables do not hold every clone; where another copy was compared, an unresolved V gene accounts for under half, and the others remain unexplained. Counted in this sample were some 150,000 clones; 88% of them appeared once. In total, the top ten clones hold 2.5% to 3.5% of the sample. Source material: PBMCs. These receptors were taken from a young man in good health and CMV-seronegative.

This clone was detected once. This chain connects TRBV27 to TRBJ2-7; TRBD1 matches 11 bases. The CDR3 runs to 14 residues. V shed 5 bases and J 2 bases; nucleotides not matched to a gene: 2. The germline gives CDR1 MNHEY, CDR2 SMNVEV (reference sequence). CDR3: CASSLGQGAYEQYF. In nucleotides, the CDR3 is TGTGCCAGCAGTCTGGGACAGGGGGCCTACGAGCAGTACTTC.

This sequence joins TRBV18 and TRBJ2-7; weak D call: TRBD2 (7 bases). Germline V gene data show CDR1 as KGHSH and CDR2 as LQKENI. The CDR3 totals 14 residues. Trimming removed 0 bases from V and 7 bases from J, with 13 bases in between. The CDR3 is CASSPPGGLGEQYF. In DNA, the CDR3 is TGTGCCAGCTCACCACCGGGGGGGCTCGGGGAGCAGTACTTC.

The chain is built from TRBV5-1 and TRBJ2-7, with 10 bases identical to TRBD2. The CDR3 contains 16 residues. V lost 1 base, J lost 0 bases, and 4 bases stayed unmatched. Germline-derived CDR1 and CDR2 are SGHRS and YFSETQ. CDR3: CASSLSAGGISYEQYF. In nucleotides, the CDR3 is TGCGCCAGCAGCTTGTCAGCGGGAGGGATCTCCTACGAGCAGTACTTC.

This chain connects TRBV6-5 to TRBJ1-4, with 10 positions matching TRBD1. The CDR3 loop spans 15 amino acids. V shed 1 base and J 8 bases; nucleotides not matched to a gene: 4. Germline V CDR1 and CDR2: MNHEY, SVGAGI. The CDR3, as DNA: TGTGCCAGCAGTTACTTGGACAGGGGGAGCGAAAAACTGTTTTTT. Protein sequence: CASSYLDRGSEKLFF.

This clone was observed a handful of times. The chain carries TRBV19 and TRBJ1-1, with unresolved D. The CDR3 has 14 residues. The V and J ends lost 9 bases and 6 bases respectively, with 20 bases between them. The germline V gene has CDR1 LNHDA and CDR2 SQIVND (reference sequence). This CDR3 reads CASQNYFTDSEAFF. For the CDR3, the DNA is TGTGCCAGCCAGAACTATTTCACGGACTCTGAAGCTTTCTTT.

The chain couples TRBV2 to TRBJ2-7; a weak D match, TRBD1 (6 bases). V lost 7 bases and J lost 3, with 13 bases in between. The CDR3 sequence is 13 residues long. CDR1 and CDR2 from the germline V gene are SNHLY and FYNNEI. The CDR3 here is CASNEGTYYEQYF. The CDR3 DNA is TGTGCCAGCAACGAGGGGACATACTACGAGCAGTACTTC.

The gene calls are TRBV5-1 and TRBJ2-7; D not certain. Trimming pared 0 bases from V and 3 bases from J, leaving 4 bases between. The CDR3 totals 12 residues. The germline V gene encodes CDR1 SGHRS and CDR2 YFSETQ. The DNA for the CDR3 is TGCGCCAGCAGCTTGGGAGACTACGAGCAGTACTTC. Translated, it gives CASSLGDYEQYF.

This chain joins TRBV5-4 and TRBJ2-2, with 8 bases aligning to TRBD1. The CDR3 is made up of 16 amino acids. The J segment lost 0 bases and the V segment lost 0 bases, leaving 1 base of the junction unmatched. Germline V CDR1 and CDR2: SGHNT, YYREEE (reference sequence). The CDR3 loop is CASSLATGANTGELFF. The CDR3 DNA follows: TGTGCCAGCAGCTTGGCGACAGGGGCGAACACCGGGGAGCTGTTTTTT.

The CDR3 region has the DNA TGTGCCAGCATCGAGGTGTATAATGGAAACACCATATATTTT. Its translation: CASIEVYNGNTIYF. The rearrangement joins TRBV6-1 to TRBJ1-3; unclear D gene. Germline assignment: CDR1 MNHNS and CDR2 SASEGT. This CDR3 has 14 residues. V dropped 7 bases and J dropped 3 bases, with 13 bases sitting between them.

The chain has TRBV9 and TRBJ1-1; possible D gene TRBD1, 5 bases. V shed 0 bases and J shed 7 bases, with 13 bases lying between them. The CDR3 loop spans 14 amino acids. Germline V gene sequence: CDR1 SGDLS, CDR2 YYNGEE. CDR3 in DNA: TGTGCCAGCAGCGTAGCTCAGGGATTCAGTGAAGCTTTCTTT. Translating gives CASSVAQGFSEAFF.

The rearrangement joins TRBV27 to TRBJ2-7; D remains unclear. Trimming cost V 4 bases and J 2 bases, with 6 bases left between them. Looked up from germline, CDR1 is MNHEY and CDR2 is SMNVEV (reference sequence). The CDR3 covers 12 residues. CDR3 in DNA: TGTGCCAGCAGTTCCCGGGCCTACGAGCAGTACTTC. Amino acids: CASSSRAYEQYF.

Of note for this clone: Additional DNA sequences in this sample encode the identical CDR3. The chain employs TRBV19 and TRBJ2-7; 8 bases are shared with TRBD1. The CDR3 contains 14 residues. Losses at the gene ends were 4 bases for V and 2 bases for J; bases not matched to a gene: 4. The germline CDR1 and CDR2 sequences are LNHDA and SQIVND (reference sequence). CDR3 loop: CASSTGTGPYEQYF. CDR3 DNA sequence: TGTGCCAGTAGTACCGGGACAGGCCCCTACGAGCAGTACTTC.

This rearrangement joins TRBV5-1 to TRBJ2-1; 8 positions agree with TRBD2. Germline CDR1 is SGHRS and CDR2 is YFSETQ. The V and J ends lost 0 bases and 10 bases, in that order; junction bases with no gene match: 9. This CDR3 comprises 15 residues. CDR3: CASSLEFKRESEQFF. The CDR3 nucleotides are TGCGCCAGCAGCTTGGAATTTAAGCGGGAGAGCGAGCAGTTCTTC.

This chain connects TRBV6-6 to TRBJ2-1; the match to TRBD1 covers 7 bases. CDR1 is MNHNY, CDR2 SVGAGI, per germline (reference sequence). With 4 bases clipped from V and 9 bases from J, the junction kept 12 bases outside the gene matches. CDR3 length: 15 amino acids. The CDR3 coding sequence is TGTGCCAGCAGTTCTTCCCTCAACAGGGGAAGTGAGCAGTTCTTC. Encoded protein: CASSSSLNRGSEQFF.

The table lists this clone with a few counts. This chain links TRBV19 with TRBJ2-5; D is uncertain. The V and J ends lost 5 bases and 5 bases respectively, with 9 bases between them. CDR3 size: 12 residues. Germline CDR1 LNHDA, CDR2 SQIVND (reference sequence). The CDR3 DNA follows: TGTGCCAGTAGTCCCTCCGGTGAGACCCAGTACTTC. Protein sequence: CASSPSGETQYF.

The chain recombines TRBV18 with TRBJ2-4; 11 bases are shared with TRBD1. Trimming took 0 bases from V and 9 from J; bases not matched to a gene: 7. Germline values: CDR1 KGHSH, CDR2 LQKENI. CDR3 length equals 16 residues. The CDR3, as DNA: TGTGCCAGCTCACCACCGATAGGACAGGGGGCGGTCATTCAGTACTTC. It codes for CASSPPIGQGAVIQYF. The variable domain in full, with the rest retrieved from reference TRBV18 and TRBJ2-4, is NAGVMQNPRHLVRRRGQEARLRCSPMKGHSHVYWYRQLPEEGLKFMVYLQKENIIDESGMPKERFSAEFPKEGPSILRIQQVVRGDSAAYFCASSPPIGQGAVIQYFGAGTRLSVL.

V and J are TRBV30 and TRBJ1-6; a weak D match, TRBD1 (6 bases). The CDR3 sequence is 14 residues long. Trimming stripped 4 bases from V and 4 bases from J, with 11 bases between. In germline, CDR1 is GTSNPN, CDR2 SVGIG (reference sequence). CDR3 sequence: CAWKQGIYNSPLHF. Written as DNA, the CDR3 is TGTGCCTGGAAGCAGGGGATTTATAATTCACCCCTCCACTTT.

The gene calls are TRBV2 and TRBJ1-5; no reliable D call. There are 14 residues in the CDR3. Trimming took off 4 bases at V and 3 bases at J, with 10 bases between the two ends. CDR1 and CDR2 from the germline V gene are SNHLY and FYNNEI. DNA for the CDR3: TGTGCCAGCAGTGCGGCCGGGAACAATCAGCCCCAGCATTTT. Translation gives CASSAAGNNQPQHF.

With regard to this clone: Different DNA sequences within this sample yield the same CDR3. The chain joins TRBV5-1 to TRBJ1-5; TRBD1 agrees at 7 bases. Germline CDR1 and CDR2: SGHRS and YFSETQ. The CDR3 length is 16 residues. V trimming: 0 bases; J trimming: 0 bases; junction bases outside the gene matches: 3. CDR3 region: CASSLDGDSSNQPQHF. The DNA of the CDR3 is TGCGCCAGCAGCTTGGACGGGGACAGTAGCAATCAGCCCCAGCATTTT. The complete variable domain, with remaining parts taken from reference TRBV5-1 and TRBJ1-5, reads KAGVTQTPRYLIKTRGQQVTLSCSPISGHRSVSWYQQTPGQGLQFLFEYFSETQRNKGNFPGRFSGRQFSNSRSEMNVSTLELGDSALYLCASSLDGDSSNQPQHFGDGTRLSIL.

The V and J genes are TRBV27 and TRBJ2-6, with unresolved D. Germline V CDR1 and CDR2: MNHEY, SMNVEV (reference sequence). There are 15 residues in the CDR3. V lost 3 bases, J lost 0 bases, and 6 bases lay in between. The CDR3 sequence is CASSFEFSGANVLTF. The CDR3 nucleotides read TGTGCCAGCAGTTTCGAGTTCTCTGGGGCCAACGTCCTGACTTTC.

This clone was counted once. This sequence joins TRBV6-4 and TRBJ2-2; 10 positions match TRBD1. The V gene's germline CDR1 is MRHNA and CDR2 SNTAGT. V lost 0 bases, J lost 7 bases, and 8 bases stayed unmatched. CDR3 length: 17 residues. The CDR3 spells CASSDSFRGQGLGELFF. The CDR3 coding sequence is TGTGCCAGCAGTGACTCATTTCGGGGACAGGGGCTCGGGGAGCTGTTTTTT.

The V gene is TRBV12-5, the J gene TRBJ2-2; 7 nucleotides match TRBD2. Trimming cost V 4 bases and J 2 bases; bases outside gene matches: 7. Germline V gene data show CDR1 as LGHNT and CDR2 as FRNRAP. This CDR3 is built from 16 residues. The CDR3 DNA reads TGTGCTAGTGGTTCTCACCCGGGAGGCAACACCGGGGAGCTGTTTTTT. Translating gives CASGSHPGGNTGELFF. The full variable domain, its missing parts supplied by reference TRBV12-5 and TRBJ2-2, is DARVTQTPRHKVTEMGQEVTMRCQPILGHNTVFWYRQTMMQGLELLAYFRNRAPLDDSGMPKDRFSAEMPDATLATLKIQPSEPRDSAVYFCASGSHPGGNTGELFFGEGSRLTVL.

The chain carries TRBV2 and TRBJ1-1; TRBD1 might be the D (6 bases). Germline V gives CDR1 SNHLY, CDR2 FYNNEI. V lost 3 bases to trimming and J lost 9 bases, with 14 bases between them. CDR3 length equals 13 residues. DNA of the CDR3: TGTGCCAGCAGTGAGGCAGGGACACAGAAAGCTTTCTTT. The encoded protein is CASSEAGTQKAFF.

The chain links TRBV27 to TRBJ2-1; the match to TRBD2 covers 8 bases. There are 15 residues in the CDR3. V shed 8 bases, J shed 7 bases, and the junction held 13 bases outside the gene matches. Germline V lookup: CDR1 MNHEY, CDR2 SMNVEV (reference sequence). Written as DNA, the CDR3 is TGTGCCAGCGCCGGTCAAGCGGGAGAGTTGAATGAGCAGTTCTTC. Encoded protein: CASAGQAGELNEQFF.

The gene calls are TRBV5-6 and TRBJ2-7; D is possibly TRBD2 (5 bases). The germline CDR1 and CDR2 sequences are SGHDT and YYEEEE. The CDR3 is made up of 15 amino acids. V was trimmed by 5 bases and J by 2 bases, leaving 17 bases between them. The CDR3 DNA follows: TGTGCCAGCAGTCTAGAGGGTCTGGTTACCTACGAGCAGTACTTC. Translation: CASSLEGLVTYEQYF. Together with reference TRBV5-6 and TRBJ2-7, the CDR3 gives the full variable domain: DAGVTQSPTHLIKTRGQQVTLRCSPKSGHDTVSWYQQALGQGPQFIFQYYEEEERQRGNFPDRFSGHQFPNYSSELNVNALLLGDSALYLCASSLEGLVTYEQYFGPGTRLTVT.

The chain couples TRBV7-2 to TRBJ2-7; 8 bases are a match to TRBD2. J was trimmed by 4 bases and V by 5 bases; bases with no gene match: 7. Germline-derived CDR1 and CDR2 are SGHTA and FQGNSA. The CDR3 spans 14 residues. Written as DNA, the CDR3 is TGTGCCAGCAGCGCATATCGGGGGGGGTACGAGCAGTACTTC. Translating gives CASSAYRGGYEQYF.

The chain recombines TRBV27 with TRBJ1-1; the match to TRBD1 covers 10 bases. Losses at the gene ends were 5 bases for V and 4 bases for J; bases not matched to a gene: 7. Germline V gene data show CDR1 as MNHEY and CDR2 as SMNVEV (reference sequence). The CDR3 runs to 15 residues. CDR3 sequence reads: CASSTGTGVSTEAFF. CDR3 DNA: TGTGCCAGCAGTACCGGGACAGGGGTTAGCACTGAAGCTTTCTTT.

The chain combines TRBV2 with TRBJ2-7; TRBD2 aligns across 12 bases. The CDR3 length is 17 residues. V was clipped by 1 base and J by 2 bases; unmatched bases: 6. Germline V lookup: CDR1 SNHLY, CDR2 FYNNEI. The CDR3 protein is CASSEGTSGTQPYEQYF. The CDR3 nucleotides read TGTGCCAGCAGTGAAGGGACTAGCGGGACCCAACCCTACGAGCAGTACTTC.